The following is a T cell receptor beta chain sequence with its context. Its specificity is unknown. When sampled, the donors appeared nominally healthy, though they likely had unrecorded immune exposures. With 60 Vbeta and 13 Jbeta primers, the PCR was carried out. The assay was immunoSEQ multiplex PCR, and TCRdb's table has in-frame clones only and misses some. The data show about 160,000 clones, 75% to 85% seen once. The data were taken from a study of cytomegalovirus exposure and HLA in healthy donors. Study-level points and caveats: Later analysis suggested most CMV-associated TCR beta chains were HLA-restricted. Common viral pathogens seemed, in a later analysis, to connect with several of the most significant clusters.

This sequence originates from a man aged 50 to 59 in good health and CMV-seropositive. The sequencing input was PBMCs.

CDR3 DNA: TGTGCCAGCAGTGAGGACAGGGAGAATGAAAAACTGTTTTTT. Residues: CASSEDRENEKLFF. The gene calls are TRBV2 and TRBJ1-4, with 8 positions matching TRBD1. The CDR3 loop spans 14 amino acids. Germline V gene lookup returns CDR1 SNHLY and CDR2 FYNNEI. With 3 bases clipped from V and 5 bases from J, the junction kept 2 bases outside the gene matches.